This T cell receptor beta chain was observed in a study of shared clonotypes between healthy human individuals. Whole-study findings and limits: In the sorted subsets, rarefaction showed sequencing was incomplete despite large depth. Limited genetic and exposure-history diversity came from having few donors.

A deep-level run was used for the assay. Measured with immunoSEQ multiplex PCR; TCRdb has only the in-frame clones, and not every one. The sample lists 1,400,000 or so clones, approximately 98.5% seen once, with roughly 0.35% in the top ten. Germline V gene lookup returns CDR1 SGHTA and CDR2 FQGNSA. There are 15 residues in the CDR3. V lost 3 bases, J lost 5 bases, and 4 bases stayed unmatched. The count of this clone is one. The antigen is unknown. V is TRBV7-2 and J is TRBJ2-1; 10 nucleotides match TRBD2. The source of this sequence is a man aged 30 to 45 in good health. Sequenced: naive CD4+ T cells sorted from blood. The sample's subset: CD45RA+ positively selected. This CDR3 is CASSFGTSADNEQFF. As DNA, the CDR3 is TGTGCCAGCAGCTTTGGGACTAGCGCCGACAATGAGCAGTTCTTC.